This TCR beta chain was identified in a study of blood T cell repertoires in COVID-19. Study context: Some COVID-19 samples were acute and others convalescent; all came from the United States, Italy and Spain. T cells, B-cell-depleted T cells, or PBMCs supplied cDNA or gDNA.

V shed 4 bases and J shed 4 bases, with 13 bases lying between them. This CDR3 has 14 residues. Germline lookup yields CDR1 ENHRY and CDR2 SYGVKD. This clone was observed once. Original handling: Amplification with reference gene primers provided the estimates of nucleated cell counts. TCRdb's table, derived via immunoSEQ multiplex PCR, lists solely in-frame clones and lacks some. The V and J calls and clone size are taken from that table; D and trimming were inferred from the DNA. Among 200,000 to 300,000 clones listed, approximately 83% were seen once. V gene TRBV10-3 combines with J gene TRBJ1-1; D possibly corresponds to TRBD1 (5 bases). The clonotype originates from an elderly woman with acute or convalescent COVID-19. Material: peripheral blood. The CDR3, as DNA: TGTGCCATCAGTGTCCAGGGTTCAAGCACTGAAGCTTTCTTT. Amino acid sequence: CAISVQGSSTEAFF.